This TCR beta chain derives from a study of T cells in Graves' hyperthyroidism and ophthalmopathy. The study's findings and limits: The model identified upcoming ophthalmopathy a median 6.5 months ahead of onset.

A patient was excluded if there was uncontrolled infection, other autoimmune disease, pregnancy or lactation. Cells are PBMCs isolated from more than 8.5 ml of fresh blood. Of note for this clonotype: Its cognate antigen is unknown.

The investigators amplified TCR beta CDR3 regions from RNA transcripts. Primed by the HTBI set, a first-round RT-PCR was run on the TCR CDR3. One entry per CDR3 protein results from TCRdb running MiXCR on the multiplex PCR reads. The data hold hundreds of thousands of distinct CDR3 sequences, with about 20% observed a single time. V lost 3 bases to trimming and J lost 9 bases, with 13 bases between them. The CDR3 has 13 amino acids. Germline lookup yields CDR1 LGHDT and CDR2 YNNKEL (reference sequence). Sequenced: blood. This receptor was taken from a man between 35 and 55 years old with Graves' ophthalmopathy. The V gene is TRBV3-1, the J gene TRBJ2-3, with unresolved D. CDR3 sequence reads: CASSHDDWTTQYF. CDR3 DNA: TGTGCCAGCAGCCACGATGACTGGACCACGCAGTATTTT.